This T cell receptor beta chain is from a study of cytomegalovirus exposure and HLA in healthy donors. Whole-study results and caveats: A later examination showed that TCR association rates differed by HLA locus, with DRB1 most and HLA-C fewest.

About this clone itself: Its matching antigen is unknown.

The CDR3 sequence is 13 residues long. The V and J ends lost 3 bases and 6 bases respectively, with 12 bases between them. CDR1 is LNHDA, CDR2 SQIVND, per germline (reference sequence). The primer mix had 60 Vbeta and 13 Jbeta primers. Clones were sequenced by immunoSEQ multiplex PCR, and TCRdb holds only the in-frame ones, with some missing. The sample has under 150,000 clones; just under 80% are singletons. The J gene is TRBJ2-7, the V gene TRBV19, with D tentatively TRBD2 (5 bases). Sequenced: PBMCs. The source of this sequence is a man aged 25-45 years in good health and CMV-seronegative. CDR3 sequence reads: CASSMYSRGEQYF. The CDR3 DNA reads TGTGCCAGTAGTATGTACAGTCGGGGCGAGCAGTACTTC. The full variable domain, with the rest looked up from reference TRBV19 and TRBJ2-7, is DGGITQSPKYLFRKEGQNVTLSCEQNLNHDAMYWYRQDPGQGLRLIYYSQIVNDFQKGDIAEGYSVSREKKESFPLTVTSAQKNPTAFYLCASSMYSRGEQYFGPGTRLTVT.